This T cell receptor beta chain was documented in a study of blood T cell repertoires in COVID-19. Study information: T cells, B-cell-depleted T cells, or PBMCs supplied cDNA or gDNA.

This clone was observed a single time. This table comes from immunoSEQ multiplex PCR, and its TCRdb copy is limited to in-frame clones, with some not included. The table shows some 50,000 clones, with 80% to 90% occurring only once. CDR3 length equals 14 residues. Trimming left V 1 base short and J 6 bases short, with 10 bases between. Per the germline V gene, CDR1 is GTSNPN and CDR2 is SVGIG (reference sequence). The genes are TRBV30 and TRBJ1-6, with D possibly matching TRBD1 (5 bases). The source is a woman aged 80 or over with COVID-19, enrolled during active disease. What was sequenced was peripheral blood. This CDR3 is CAWSAHQGNSPLHF. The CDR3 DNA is TGTGCCTGGAGTGCCCACCAGGGTAATTCACCCCTCCACTTT.